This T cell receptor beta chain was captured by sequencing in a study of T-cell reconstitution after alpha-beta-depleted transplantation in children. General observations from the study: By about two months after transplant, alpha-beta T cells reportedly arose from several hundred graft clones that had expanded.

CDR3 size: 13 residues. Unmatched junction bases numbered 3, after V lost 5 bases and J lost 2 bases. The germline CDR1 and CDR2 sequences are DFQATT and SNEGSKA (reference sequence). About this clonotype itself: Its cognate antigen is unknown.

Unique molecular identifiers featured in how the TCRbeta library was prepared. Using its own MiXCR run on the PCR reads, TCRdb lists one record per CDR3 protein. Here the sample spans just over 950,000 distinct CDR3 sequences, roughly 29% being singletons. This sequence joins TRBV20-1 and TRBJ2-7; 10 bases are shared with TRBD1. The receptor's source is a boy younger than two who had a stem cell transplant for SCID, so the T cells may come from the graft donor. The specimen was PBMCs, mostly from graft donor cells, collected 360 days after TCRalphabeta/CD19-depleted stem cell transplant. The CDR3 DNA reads TGCAGTGCTTGGGACAGGGGACCCTACGAGCAGTACTTC. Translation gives CSAWDRGPYEQYF.